This TCR beta chain was sequenced in a study of the immune and genomic landscape of osteosarcoma. On the study more broadly: Poor-risk disease predominated: 72% to 75% unfavorable response, approximately 65% deceased. Findings and caveats of the study: A single dominant hyperexpanded clone appeared in five cases, each with <100 clonotypes.

Clones were read by immunoSEQ multiplex PCR, and TCRdb kept only the in-frame ones, dropping some. The sample includes about 5,300 clones, 70% to 85% seen only once; the top ten take about 5.9%. Note on this clone: Its antigen is not identified.

Poor-prognosis osteosarcoma patients supplied post-treatment primary, local recurrence and metastasis tumor specimens. The sequencing sample was made of osteosarcoma tumor tissue from the lung. The receptor's source is a human donor with osteosarcoma.

The CDR3 nucleotides read TGTGCCAGCAGCTCTAGCGAACAAGAGACCCAGTACTTC. It encodes CASSSSEQETQYF. The V call is TRBV11-1, the J call TRBJ2-5; possible D gene TRBD2, 6 bases. The CDR3 extends over 13 amino acids. The germline V gene encodes CDR1 SGHAT and CDR2 FQDESV (reference sequence). Trimming took off 4 bases at V and 2 bases at J, with 8 bases between the two ends.